The 27 T cell receptor beta chains below all came from one sample that was sequenced in a study of CD8 T cells in Susac syndrome. Random hexamers primed reverse transcription of about 0.45 to 1 ug RNA. Each CDR3 protein is one row after TCRdb ran MiXCR on the immunoSEQ multiplex PCR reads. The repertoire holds some 130,000 distinct CDR3 sequences, approximately 94% seen once, with roughly 0.13% in the top ten. Sequencing input: CD4+ T cells from PBMCs. The receptors stem from a human donor with multiple sclerosis.

The chain links TRBV5-1 to TRBJ2-7; perhaps D is TRBD1 or TRBD2 (5 bases each). V lost 0 bases to trimming and J lost 0 bases, with 13 bases between them. CDR1 is SGHRS, CDR2 YFSETQ, per germline. The CDR3 spans 16 residues. The DNA of the CDR3 is TGCGCCAGCAGCTTGGAGCAGGGACCTAGCTCCTACGAGCAGTACTTC. As protein: CASSLEQGPSSYEQYF.

This sequence joins TRBV9 and TRBJ1-3, with 7 nucleotides matching TRBD1. V shed 1 base, J shed 2 bases, and the junction held 3 bases outside the gene matches. The CDR3 spans 15 residues. CDR1 is SGDLS, CDR2 YYNGEE, per germline. CDR3 in DNA: TGTGCCAGCAGCGTACTAGGGGGCGCTGGAAACACCATATATTTT. This encodes CASSVLGGAGNTIYF.

This rearrangement joins TRBV9 to TRBJ2-5; the match to TRBD1 covers 7 bases. The V gene end was trimmed by 4 bases and the J gene end by 0 bases; junction bases not matched to a gene: 9. The CDR3 runs 16 residues. In germline, CDR1 is SGDLS, CDR2 YYNGEE. The CDR3 region is CASSPQTGSYQETQYF. CDR3 sequence (DNA): TGTGCCAGCAGCCCACAGACAGGGAGCTACCAAGAGACCCAGTACTTC. Full variable domain (missing parts from reference TRBV9 and TRBJ2-5): DSGVTQTPKHLITATGQRVTLRCSPRSGDLSVYWYQQSLDQGLQFLIQYYNGEERAKGNILERFSAQQFPDLHSELNLSSLELGDSALYFCASSPQTGSYQETQYFGPGTRLLVL.

V and J are TRBV20-1 and TRBJ2-2, with a tentative D call TRBD1 (6 bases). CDR1 is DFQATT, CDR2 SNEGSKA, per germline (reference sequence). V lost 6 bases and J lost 1, with 15 bases in between. The CDR3 length is 15 residues. Here the CDR3 DNA reads TGCAGTGCCCAACAGGGAGCGCAGAACACCGGGGAGCTGTTTTTT. As protein: CSAQQGAQNTGELFF.

The J gene is TRBJ2-5, the V gene TRBV27, with 7 bases aligning to TRBD2. Trimming at V came to 6 bases and at J to 4 bases, leaving 8 bases not matched to a gene. The CDR3 totals 14 residues. CDR1 is MNHEY and CDR2 is SMNVEV in the germline V gene (reference sequence). CDR3 sequence: CASRPRTSGETQYF. CDR3 DNA sequence: TGTGCCAGCAGACCGAGGACTAGTGGAGAGACCCAGTACTTC.

J is TRBJ2-2 and V is TRBV7-2; perhaps TRBD1 as D (6 bases). This CDR3 region has 18 residues. Trimming stripped 2 bases from V and 2 bases from J, with 18 bases between. CDR1 SGHTA and CDR2 FQGNSA come from the germline V gene. The CDR3 region has the DNA TGTGCCAGCAGCTTATATCCTCGCCGGGACAATAACACCGGGGAGCTGTTTTTT. Its translation: CASSLYPRRDNNTGELFF.

This chain links TRBV5-4 with TRBJ2-6; 8 positions agree with TRBD1. V was pared by 4 bases and J by 2 bases, with 5 bases of the junction left unmatched. Looked up from germline, CDR1 is SGHNT and CDR2 is YYREEE (reference sequence). The length of the CDR3 is 16 residues. CDR3 DNA: TGTGCCAGCAGCCCGGACAGGGAGGCTGGGGCCAACGTCCTGACTTTC. Amino acids: CASSPDREAGANVLTF. The full variable domain, rest sourced from reference TRBV5-4 and TRBJ2-6, is ETGVTQSPTHLIKTRGQQVTLRCSSQSGHNTVSWYQQALGQGPQFIFQYYREEENGRGNFPPRFSGLQFPNYSSELNVNALELDDSALYLCASSPDREAGANVLTFGAGSRLTVL.

The chain combines TRBV6-1 with TRBJ2-2; 8 nucleotides line up with TRBD2. The CDR3 covers 17 residues. The germline V gene has CDR1 MNHNS and CDR2 SASEGT. V lost 7 bases to trimming and J lost 3 bases; unmatched junction nucleotides: 13. CDR3 protein: CASTPEGVAGHTGELFF. CDR3 sequence (DNA): TGTGCCAGCACCCCCGAAGGGGTAGCGGGGCACACCGGGGAGCTGTTTTTT.

V gene TRBV30 combines with J gene TRBJ1-2; D is uncertain. CDR3 length: 17 residues. CDR1 GTSNPN and CDR2 SVGIG come from the germline V gene (reference sequence). V lost 4 bases to trimming and J lost 8 bases, with 29 bases between them. In DNA, the CDR3 is TGTGCCTGGATATCAATCCGCAACCCACCCTTGGGGTCCGGCTACACCTTC. Amino acid sequence: CAWISIRNPPLGSGYTF.

In its sample, this clonotype was seen once. The chain uses TRBV7-8 and TRBJ2-3; the D is unclear. CDR1 and CDR2 (germline): SGHVS, FQNEAQ. The CDR3 extends over 12 amino acids. V gave up 5 bases and J gave up 6 bases, with 9 bases separating them. The DNA for the CDR3 is TGTGCCAGCAGCCCTGATCGGGATACGCAGTATTTT. It yields the protein CASSPDRDTQYF.

The rearrangement links TRBV6-2 or TRBV6-3 to TRBJ1-5; tentative D call: TRBD1 (5 bases). The V end lost 2 bases, the J end lost 2 bases, and 10 bases lay between the germline ends. The CDR3 spans 15 residues. Germline V gene lookup returns CDR1 MNHEY and CDR2 SVGEGT. CDR3 DNA: TGTGCCAGCAGTTACGGGGGATCGCGCAATCAGCCCCAGCATTTT. Residues: CASSYGGSRNQPQHF.

The J gene is TRBJ2-2, the V gene TRBV12-3 or TRBV12-4, with 9 bases lining up with TRBD1. This CDR3 comprises 14 residues. V was clipped by 6 bases and J by 4 bases; unmatched bases: 3. The CDR3 sequence is CASSGQGPTGELFF. CDR3 nucleotides: TGTGCCAGCAGCGGACAGGGGCCCACCGGGGAGCTGTTTTTT.

This sequence joins TRBV20-1 and TRBJ2-7; 12 nucleotides match TRBD2. Germline V lookup: CDR1 DFQATT, CDR2 SNEGSKA (reference sequence). This CDR3 spans 15 amino acids. The V gene end was trimmed by 2 bases and the J gene end by 5 bases; junction bases not matched to a gene: 7. The CDR3 loop reads CSARIRLAGDDEQYF. CDR3 in DNA: TGCAGTGCTAGAATTAGACTAGCGGGAGACGACGAGCAGTACTTC.

The rearrangement links TRBV20-1 to TRBJ2-3; D not certain. This CDR3 region has 13 residues. V was shortened by 5 bases and J by 6 bases, with 15 bases between the two germline ends. The germline CDR1 and CDR2 sequences are DFQATT and SNEGSKA (reference sequence). The CDR3 sequence: CSAPLGAVDTQYF. The CDR3 DNA is TGCAGTGCTCCCCTCGGAGCCGTGGATACGCAGTATTTT.

The genes are TRBV6-5 and TRBJ2-7, with 7 bases identical to TRBD1. CDR3 length: 14 amino acids. Germline CDR1 is MNHEY and CDR2 is SVGAGI. The junction had 12 bases not matched to a gene; V was cut back by 10 bases and J by 3 bases. The CDR3 nucleotides read TGTGCCACCTACGCCAGGGGGAGTAACTACGAGCAGTACTTC. As protein: CATYARGSNYEQYF.

This clonotype was counted only a few times. The chain is built from TRBV3-1 and TRBJ1-1, with D tentatively TRBD1 (5 bases). Germline CDR1 is LGHDT and CDR2 is YNNKEL (reference sequence). The CDR3 sequence is 14 residues long. Trimming stripped 4 bases from V and 0 bases from J, with 9 bases between. The CDR3 region is CASSPGTVNTEAFF. The CDR3, as DNA: TGTGCCAGCAGCCCTGGGACGGTGAACACTGAAGCTTTCTTT. Full variable domain (rest looked up from reference TRBV3-1 and TRBJ1-1): DTAVSQTPKYLVTQMGNDKSIKCEQNLGHDTMYWYKQDSKKFLKIMFSYNNKELIINETVPNRFSPKSPDKAHLNLHINSLELGDSAVYFCASSPGTVNTEAFFGQGTRLTVV.

This clonotype showed up just once. V gene TRBV3-1 combines with J gene TRBJ2-1; 7 bases agree with TRBD2. V lost 1 base and J lost 8; bases outside the gene matches: 5. The germline CDR1 and CDR2 sequences are LGHDT and YNNKEL (reference sequence). The CDR3 spans 14 residues. CDR3 nucleotide sequence: TGTGCCAGCAGCCAAGGCGGGGACTATGATGAGCAGTTCTTC. Its protein product is CASSQGGDYDEQFF.

The gene calls are TRBV21-1 and TRBJ1-2; the table's D call TRBD1 went unverified against the DNA. TRBV21-1 is tagged as a pseudogene. The CDR3 loop spans 10 amino acids. CDR3 in DNA: TGTGCTTTTGGGGCGGATGGCTACACCTTC. This translates into CAFGADGYTF.

V and J are TRBV7-2 and TRBJ1-1, with a tentative D call TRBD1 (6 bases). The CDR3 is 15 residues long. The germline gives CDR1 SGHTA, CDR2 FQGNSA. Deletions cut 2 bases from V and 1 base from J, with 11 bases between. The CDR3 reads CASSLSGGANTEAFF. CDR3 nucleotides: TGTGCCAGCAGCTTATCGGGGGGCGCGAACACTGAAGCTTTCTTT.

V and J are TRBV20-1 and TRBJ2-1; 8 bases agree with TRBD2. Germline CDR1 is DFQATT and CDR2 is SNEGSKA (reference sequence). The CDR3 spans 17 residues. The trim removed 0 bases at V and 2 bases at J, leaving 9 bases unmatched. The CDR3 reads CSAREESGSVTYNEQFF. In nucleotides, the CDR3 is TGCAGTGCTAGAGAGGAAAGCGGGAGTGTGACCTACAATGAGCAGTTCTTC.

J is TRBJ1-1 and V is TRBV6-1; D is ambiguous. Germline CDR1 is MNHNS and CDR2 is SASEGT. V dropped 3 bases and J dropped 5 bases, with 13 bases sitting between them. The CDR3 has 14 residues. In DNA form, the CDR3 reads TGTGCCAGCAGTGAGACTGGCCGTGATACTGAAGCTTTCTTT. Protein: CASSETGRDTEAFF.

CDR3 sequence reads: CASSIDGSHTDTQYF. The CDR3 nucleotides read TGTGCCAGCAGCATCGACGGGTCCCACACAGATACGCAGTATTTT. V gene TRBV6-1 combines with J gene TRBJ2-3; unclear D gene. Germline-derived CDR1 and CDR2 are MNHNS and SASEGT. This CDR3 comprises 15 residues. V was clipped by 6 bases and J by 2 bases, with 15 bases between them.

This rearrangement joins TRBV7-9 to TRBJ2-1; D ambiguous. This CDR3 has 11 residues. Germline values: CDR1 SEHNR, CDR2 FQNEAQ (reference sequence). V dropped 5 bases and J dropped 7 bases, with 6 bases sitting between them. CDR3 nucleotides: TGTGCCAGCAGCCAACTAAATGAGCAGTTCTTC. Protein sequence: CASSQLNEQFF. Combining the CDR3 with reference TRBV7-9 and TRBJ2-1 gives the whole variable domain DTGVSQNPRHKITKRGQNVTFRCDPISEHNRLYWYRQTLGQGPEFLTYFQNEAQLEKSRLLSDRFSAERPKGSFSTLEIQRTEQGDSAMYLCASSQLNEQFFGPGTRLTVL.

The V call is TRBV7-3, the J call TRBJ1-2; perhaps TRBD1 as D (5 bases). The CDR3 is 12 residues long. V dropped 4 bases and J dropped 4 bases, with 7 bases sitting between them. Germline CDR1 is SGHTA and CDR2 is FQGTGA. CDR3: CASSYQGYGYTF. CDR3 bases: TGTGCCAGCAGCTATCAGGGCTATGGCTACACCTTC.

The DNA of the CDR3 is TGTGCCAGCAGCCAAGAGGTAGCGGGGGCTTTCTCCTACGAGCAGTACTTC. Amino acid sequence: CASSQEVAGAFSYEQYF. This rearrangement joins TRBV3-1 to TRBJ2-7; 9 nucleotides agree with TRBD2. CDR3 length equals 17 residues. Germline V gene data show CDR1 as LGHDT and CDR2 as YNNKEL (reference sequence). V lost 0 bases and J lost 0; bases outside the gene matches: 6.

CDR3 coding DNA: TGTGCCAGCAGCCTCGGGACGCGTCGAGAGACCCAGTACTTC. It codes for CASSLGTRRETQYF. The chain is built from TRBV7-2 and TRBJ2-5; tentatively, D is TRBD1 or TRBD2 (5 bases each). Germline assignment: CDR1 SGHTA and CDR2 FQGNSA. The CDR3 runs to 14 residues. V shed 5 bases and J shed 4 bases, with 14 bases lying between them. Filled out from reference TRBV7-2 and TRBJ2-5, the complete variable domain reads GAGVSQSPSNKVTEKGKDVELRCDPISGHTALYWYRQSLGQGLEFLIYFQGNSAPDKSGLPSDRFSAERTGGSVSTLTIQRTQQEDSAVYLCASSLGTRRETQYFGPGTRLLVL.

The chain couples TRBV12-3 or TRBV12-4 to TRBJ2-1; 7 bases line up with TRBD2. V gave up 3 bases and J gave up 9 bases; unmatched junction bases: 5. The CDR3 runs 13 residues. In nucleotides, the CDR3 is TGTGCCAGCAGTTTGGGGAGGGTCGGTGAGCAGTTCTTC. Its translation is CASSLGRVGEQFF.